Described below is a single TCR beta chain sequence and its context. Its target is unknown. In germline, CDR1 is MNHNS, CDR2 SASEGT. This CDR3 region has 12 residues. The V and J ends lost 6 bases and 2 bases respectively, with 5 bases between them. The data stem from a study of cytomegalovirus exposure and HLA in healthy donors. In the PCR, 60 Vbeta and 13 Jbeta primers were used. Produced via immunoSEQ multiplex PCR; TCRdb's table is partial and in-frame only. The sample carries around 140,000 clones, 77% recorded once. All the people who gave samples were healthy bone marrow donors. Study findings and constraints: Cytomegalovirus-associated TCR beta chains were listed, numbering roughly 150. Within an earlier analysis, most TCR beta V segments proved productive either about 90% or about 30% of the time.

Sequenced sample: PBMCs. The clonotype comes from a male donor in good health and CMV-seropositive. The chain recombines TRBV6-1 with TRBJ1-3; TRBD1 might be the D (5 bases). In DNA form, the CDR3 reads TGTGCCAGCAGGGGGCCTGGAAACACCATATATTTT. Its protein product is CASRGPGNTIYF.